This TCR beta chain came from a study of a mutant IDH1 vaccine in newly diagnosed glioma. Turning to the study itself: The start of vaccination came 4-6 weeks after radiotherapy alone, or with temozolomide cycles. Sex distribution of treated patients was approximately 60% male and around 38% female; mean age was roughly 37 years. Week 47 marked visit V13, whereas week 35 marked visit V12. Study outcomes and limitations: Pseudoprogression apparently lacked any relation to changes in top peripheral T cell clonotypes.

Specified time point: week 35, safety follow-up. With topical imiquimod, each dose of the vaccine consisted of 300 ug of mutant IDH1 20-mer peptide. In the case of this clone: Antigen unknown.

Trimming at V came to 3 bases and at J to 14 bases, leaving 6 bases not matched to a gene. Germline V gene data show CDR1 as LNHDA and CDR2 as SQIVND (reference sequence). The CDR3 has 12 residues. Sequenced by immunoSEQ multiplex PCR; TCRdb stores in-frame clones only, minus some. The sample includes over 65,000 clones, approximately 84% of them seen just once. The input for sequencing was PBMCs, taken from a glioma patient whose treatment included an IDH1 peptide vaccine. The TCR was taken from a man aged 18-30 years with glioma. This chain links TRBV19 with TRBJ1-5, with TRBD1 identical over 8 bases. The CDR3 protein is CASSIGDRREHF. CDR3 DNA: TGTGCCAGTAGTATCGGGGACAGGAGGGAGCATTTT. Supplemented by reference TRBV19 and TRBJ1-5, the full variable domain reads DGGITQSPKYLFRKEGQNVTLSCEQNLNHDAMYWYRQDPGQGLRLIYYSQIVNDFQKGDIAEGYSVSREKKESFPLTVTSAQKNPTAFYLCASSIGDRREHFGDGTRLSIL.